The entry that follows covers one TCR beta chain sequence. Antigen specificity is unknown. Primers included in the PCR were 60 Vbeta and 13 Jbeta primers. The table came from immunoSEQ multiplex PCR; TCRdb's copy has only in-frame clones and leaves some out. The sample records roughly 99,000 clones, around two thirds being singletons. The data were taken from a study of cytomegalovirus exposure and HLA in healthy donors. This CDR3 has 15 residues. J lost 8 bases, V lost 3 bases, and 10 bases had no gene match. CDR1 and CDR2 from the germline V gene are MDHEN and SYDVKM. Study-wide points: Overall, under 200 TCR beta chains were annotated as cytomegalovirus-associated. Solely CMV serostatus was available to characterize immune exposure. A later analysis linked a missense variant in DCLRE1C to the trimming of TCR beta V and J genes.

The sequencing sample was made of PBMCs. The genes are TRBV28 and TRBJ1-2; 9 positions agree with TRBD1. This clonotype was sampled from a male donor in good health and CMV-seronegative. CDR3 sequence (DNA): TGTGCCAGCAGTTTCAGCGGACAGGGGTATGAAGGCTACACCTTC. Amino acid sequence: CASSFSGQGYEGYTF.